This TCR beta chain comes out of a study of OX40 agonist ivuxolimab in advanced cancers. Background on the study: Each dose-escalation patient presented with hepatocellular carcinoma, melanoma, renal cell or head and neck cancer. Among those enrolled, mean age was about 60 years (range about 23 to 79) and 82.7% were male.

The ends were cut back, 1 base at V and 6 bases at J, with 10 bases in the middle. The CDR3 has 14 residues. CDR1 is SEHNR, CDR2 FQNEAQ, per germline (reference sequence). Libraries were prepared by immunoSEQ multiplex PCR; TCRdb keeps only in-frame clonotypes and omits some of them. The sample lists 80,000 or so clones, roughly 86% occurring once. In the case of this clone: Its antigen is as yet unknown.

General study findings and limits: Researchers did not determine the expanded peripheral T cells' antigen specificity. Mean expanded clone counts were higher in CD8+ than CD4+ T cells.

V and J are TRBV7-9 and TRBJ2-1; the D is unclear. The sequences come from CD4+ or CD8+ T cells sorted from blood, collected in a trial of the OX40 agonist ivuxolimab. The TCR was taken from an adult with an advanced solid tumor such as melanoma, head and neck, liver or kidney cancer. The CDR3 loop is CASSLEASRNEQFF. For the CDR3, the DNA is TGTGCCAGCAGCTTAGAGGCTAGTCGCAATGAGCAGTTCTTC.